This paragraph reports one TCR beta chain. This sample was taken from a study of blood T cell repertoires in COVID-19. Background on the study: The samples span acute and convalescent COVID-19 from the United States, Italy and Spain. PBMCs, B-cell-depleted T cells, or T cells provided the cDNA or gDNA that made up the material.

Authors' analysis steps: Researchers report that nucleated cell counts were estimated from reference gene primer amplification. Data came from immunoSEQ multiplex PCR; TCRdb stores just in-frame clones and leaves some out. V, J and clone size are those of that table, while D and trimming were read from the DNA. Of some 250,000 clones in the sample, 70% to 80% were seen once. Germline V gene data show CDR1 as MDHEN and CDR2 as SYDVKM. With V trimmed by 4 bases and J by 7 bases, 2 bases remained unmatched. This CDR3 spans 13 amino acids. This chain joins TRBV28 and TRBJ1-4; 8 bases are a match to TRBD1. The sequenced sample consisted of peripheral blood. The clonotype originates from an elderly woman with acute or convalescent COVID-19. CDR3 sequence (DNA): TGTGCCAGCAGTTCTGGGACAGGTGAAAAACTGTTTTTT. The encoded protein is CASSSGTGEKLFF. The variable domain in full, completed from reference TRBV28 and TRBJ1-4, reads DVKVTQSSRYLVKRTGEKVFLECVQDMDHENMFWYRQDPGLGLRLIYFSYDVKMKEKGDIPEGYSVSREKKERFSLILESASTNQTSMYLCASSSGTGEKLFFGSGTQLSVL.